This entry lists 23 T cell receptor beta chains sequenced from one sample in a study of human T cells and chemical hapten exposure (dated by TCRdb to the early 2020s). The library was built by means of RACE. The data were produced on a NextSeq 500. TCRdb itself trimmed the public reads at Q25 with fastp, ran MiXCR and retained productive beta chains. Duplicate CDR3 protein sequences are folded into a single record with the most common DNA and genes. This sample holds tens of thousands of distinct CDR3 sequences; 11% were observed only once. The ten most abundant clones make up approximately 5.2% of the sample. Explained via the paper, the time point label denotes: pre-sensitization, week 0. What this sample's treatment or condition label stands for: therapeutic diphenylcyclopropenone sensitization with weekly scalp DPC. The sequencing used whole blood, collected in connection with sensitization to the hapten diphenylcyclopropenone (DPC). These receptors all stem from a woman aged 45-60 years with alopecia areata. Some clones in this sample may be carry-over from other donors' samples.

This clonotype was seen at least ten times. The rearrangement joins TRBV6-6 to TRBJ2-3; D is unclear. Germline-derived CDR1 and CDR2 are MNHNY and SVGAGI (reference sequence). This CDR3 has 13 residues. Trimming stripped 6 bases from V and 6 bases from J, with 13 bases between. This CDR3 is CASSLPPSDTQYF. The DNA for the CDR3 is TGTGCCAGCAGCCTTCCCCCCTCTGATACGCAGTATTTT.

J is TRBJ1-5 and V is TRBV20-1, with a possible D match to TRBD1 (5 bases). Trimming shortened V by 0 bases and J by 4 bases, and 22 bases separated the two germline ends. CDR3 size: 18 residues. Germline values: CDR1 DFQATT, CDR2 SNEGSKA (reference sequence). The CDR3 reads CSARDLSVGAAANQPQHF. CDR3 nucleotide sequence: TGCAGTGCTAGAGATCTATCGGTCGGGGCAGCAGCAAATCAGCCCCAGCATTTT.

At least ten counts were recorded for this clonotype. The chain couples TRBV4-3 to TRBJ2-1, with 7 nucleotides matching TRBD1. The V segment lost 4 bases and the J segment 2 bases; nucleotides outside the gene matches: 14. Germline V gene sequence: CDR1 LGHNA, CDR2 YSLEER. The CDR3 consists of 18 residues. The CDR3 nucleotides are TGCGCCAGCAGCCTCACGTATAGGGGGCAGGGGGCCTACAATGAGCAGTTCTTC. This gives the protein CASSLTYRGQGAYNEQFF.

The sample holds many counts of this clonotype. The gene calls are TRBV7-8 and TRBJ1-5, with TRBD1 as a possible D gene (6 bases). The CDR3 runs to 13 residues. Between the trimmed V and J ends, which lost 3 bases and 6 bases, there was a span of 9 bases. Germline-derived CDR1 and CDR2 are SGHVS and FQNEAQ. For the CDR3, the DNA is TGTGCCAGCAGCTTTTTAGGGGGTCAGCCCCAGCATTTT. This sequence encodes CASSFLGGQPQHF.

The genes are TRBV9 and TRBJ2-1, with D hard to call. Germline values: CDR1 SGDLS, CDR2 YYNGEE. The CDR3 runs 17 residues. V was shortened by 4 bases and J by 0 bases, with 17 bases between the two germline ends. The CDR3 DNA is TGTGCCAGCAGCCCAGACCCCGGGTCGAGCTCCTACAATGAGCAGTTCTTC. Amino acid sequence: CASSPDPGSSSYNEQFF.

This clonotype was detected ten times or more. This CDR3 reads CASSLDGYRGPQETQYF. CDR3 DNA sequence: TGTGCCAGCAGCTTAGATGGGTACAGGGGCCCCCAAGAGACCCAGTACTTC. The gene calls are TRBV7-9 and TRBJ2-5; 7 bases agree with TRBD1. Germline values: CDR1 SEHNR, CDR2 FQNEAQ (reference sequence). V trimming: 1 base; J trimming: 1 base; junction bases outside the gene matches: 9. The CDR3 has 17 residues. Full variable domain (outside the CDR3, taken from reference TRBV7-9 and TRBJ2-5): DTGVSQNPRHKITKRGQNVTFRCDPISEHNRLYWYRQTLGQGPEFLTYFQNEAQLEKSRLLSDRFSAERPKGSFSTLEIQRTEQGDSAMYLCASSLDGYRGPQETQYFGPGTRLLVL.

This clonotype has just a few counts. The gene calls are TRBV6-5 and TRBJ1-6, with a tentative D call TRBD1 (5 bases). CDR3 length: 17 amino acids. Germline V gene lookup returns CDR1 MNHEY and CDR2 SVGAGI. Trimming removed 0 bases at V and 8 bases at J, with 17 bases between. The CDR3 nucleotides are TGTGCCAGCAGTTACTCCTGGGACGGATTGGGGCATTCACCCCTCCACTTT. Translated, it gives CASSYSWDGLGHSPLHF.

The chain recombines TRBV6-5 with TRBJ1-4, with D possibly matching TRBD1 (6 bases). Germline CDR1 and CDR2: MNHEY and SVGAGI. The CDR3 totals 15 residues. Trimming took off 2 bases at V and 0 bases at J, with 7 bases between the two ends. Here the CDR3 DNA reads TGTGCCAGCAGTTACGAGGGGGCAACTAATGAAAAACTGTTTTTT. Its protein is CASSYEGATNEKLFF.

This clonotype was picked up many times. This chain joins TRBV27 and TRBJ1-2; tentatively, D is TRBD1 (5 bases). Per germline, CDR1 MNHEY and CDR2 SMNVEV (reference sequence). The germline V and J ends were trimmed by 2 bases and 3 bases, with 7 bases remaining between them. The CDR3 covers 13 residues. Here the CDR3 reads CASSLQGYYGYTF. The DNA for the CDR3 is TGTGCCAGCAGTTTACAGGGTTACTATGGCTACACCTTC.

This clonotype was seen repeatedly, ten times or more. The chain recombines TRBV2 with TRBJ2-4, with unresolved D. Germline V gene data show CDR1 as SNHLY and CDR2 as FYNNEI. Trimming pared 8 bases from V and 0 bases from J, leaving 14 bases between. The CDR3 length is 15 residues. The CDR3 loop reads CASSVQPIAKNIQYF. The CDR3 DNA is TGTGCCAGCTCGGTCCAGCCCATAGCCAAAAACATTCAGTACTTC.

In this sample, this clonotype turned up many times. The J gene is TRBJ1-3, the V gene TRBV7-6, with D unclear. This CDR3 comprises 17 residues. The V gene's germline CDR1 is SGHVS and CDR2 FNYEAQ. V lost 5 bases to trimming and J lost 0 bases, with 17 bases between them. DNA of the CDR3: TGTGCCAGCAGCGATTTAGGTCGCGGCATCTCTGGAAACACCATATATTTT. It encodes CASSDLGRGISGNTIYF.

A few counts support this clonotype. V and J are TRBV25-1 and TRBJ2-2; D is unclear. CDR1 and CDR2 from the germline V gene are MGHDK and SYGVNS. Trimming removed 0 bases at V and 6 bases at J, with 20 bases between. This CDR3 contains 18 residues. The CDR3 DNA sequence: TGTGCCAGCAGTGAATACGCCAGGAAGGTTAAAGTAGCCGGGGAGCTGTTTTTT. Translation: CASSEYARKVKVAGELFF.

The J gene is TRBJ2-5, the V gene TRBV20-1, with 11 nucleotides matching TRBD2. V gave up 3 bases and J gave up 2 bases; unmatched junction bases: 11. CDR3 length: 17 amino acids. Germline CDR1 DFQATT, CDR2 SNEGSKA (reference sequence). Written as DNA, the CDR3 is TGCAGTGCTAGTTTCTCTCTAGCGGGGGGCCTTCAAGAGACCCAGTACTTC. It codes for CSASFSLAGGLQETQYF.

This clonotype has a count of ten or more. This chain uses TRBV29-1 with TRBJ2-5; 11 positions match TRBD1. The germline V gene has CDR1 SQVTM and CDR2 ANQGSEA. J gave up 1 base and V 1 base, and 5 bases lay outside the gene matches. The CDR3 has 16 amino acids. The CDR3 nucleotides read TGCAGCGTTGAAGTGGGACAGGGGGTAAGCCAAGAGACCCAGTACTTC. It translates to CSVEVGQGVSQETQYF. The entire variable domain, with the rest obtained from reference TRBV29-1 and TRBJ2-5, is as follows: SAVISQKPSRDICQRGTSLTIQCQVDSQVTMMFWYRQQPGQSLTLIATANQGSEATYESGFVIDKFPISRPNLTFSTLTVSNMSPEDSSIYLCSVEVGQGVSQETQYFGPGTRLLVL.

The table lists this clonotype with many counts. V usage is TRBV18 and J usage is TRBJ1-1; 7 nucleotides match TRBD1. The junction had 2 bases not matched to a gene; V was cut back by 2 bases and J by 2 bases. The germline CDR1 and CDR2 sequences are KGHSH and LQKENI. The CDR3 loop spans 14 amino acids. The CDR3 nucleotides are TGTGCCAGCTCACCAGGACAGGAAAACACTGAAGCTTTCTTT. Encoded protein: CASSPGQENTEAFF.

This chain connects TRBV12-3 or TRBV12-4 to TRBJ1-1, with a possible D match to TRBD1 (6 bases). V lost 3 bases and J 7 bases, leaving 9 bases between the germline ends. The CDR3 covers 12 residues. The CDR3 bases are TGTGCCAGCAGTTTGGGGGCAGATGAAGCTTTCTTT. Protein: CASSLGADEAFF.

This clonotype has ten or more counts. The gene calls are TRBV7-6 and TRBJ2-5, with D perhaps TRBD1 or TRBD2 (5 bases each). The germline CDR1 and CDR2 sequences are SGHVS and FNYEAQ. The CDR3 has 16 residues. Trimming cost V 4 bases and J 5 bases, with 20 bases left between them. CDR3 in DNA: TGTGCCAGCAGCTCCGAGGACTTATTCGGGACGGAGACCCAGTACTTC. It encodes CASSSEDLFGTETQYF.

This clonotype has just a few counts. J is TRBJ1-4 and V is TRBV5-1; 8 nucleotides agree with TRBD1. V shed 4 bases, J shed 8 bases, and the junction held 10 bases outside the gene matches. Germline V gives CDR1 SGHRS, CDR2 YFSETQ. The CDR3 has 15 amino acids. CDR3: CASSPLQGAWEKLFF. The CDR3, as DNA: TGCGCCAGCAGCCCCCTCCAGGGGGCGTGGGAAAAACTGTTTTTT.

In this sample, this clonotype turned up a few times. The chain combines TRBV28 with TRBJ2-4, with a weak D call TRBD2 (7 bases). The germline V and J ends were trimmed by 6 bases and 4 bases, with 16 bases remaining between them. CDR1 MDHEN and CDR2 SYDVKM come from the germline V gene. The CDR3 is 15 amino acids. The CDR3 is CASRGGGQLKNIQYF. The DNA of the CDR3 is TGTGCCAGCAGGGGAGGGGGGCAACTGAAAAACATTCAGTACTTC.

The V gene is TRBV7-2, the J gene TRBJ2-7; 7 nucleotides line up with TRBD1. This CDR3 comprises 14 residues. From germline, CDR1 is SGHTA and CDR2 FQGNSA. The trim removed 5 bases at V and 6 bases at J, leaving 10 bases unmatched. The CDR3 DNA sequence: TGTGCCAGCAGCAGTCAAAGACAGGGTCGCGAGCAGTACTTC. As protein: CASSSQRQGREQYF.

In nucleotides, the CDR3 is TGTGCCAGCAGCTTACTAGGCGGGGAGAGCACAGATACGCAGTATTTT. Its translation is CASSLLGGESTDTQYF. The chain combines TRBV5-6 with TRBJ2-3; D is perhaps TRBD2 (6 bases). Deletions cut 2 bases from V and 0 bases from J, with 13 bases between. Germline V gene data show CDR1 as SGHDT and CDR2 as YYEEEE. The CDR3 extends over 16 amino acids.

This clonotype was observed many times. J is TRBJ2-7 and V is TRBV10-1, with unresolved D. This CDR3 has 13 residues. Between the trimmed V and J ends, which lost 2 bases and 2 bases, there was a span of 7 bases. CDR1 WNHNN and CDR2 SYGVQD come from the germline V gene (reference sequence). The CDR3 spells CASSEKPTYEQYF. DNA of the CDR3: TGCGCCAGCAGTGAGAAACCTACCTACGAGCAGTACTTC.

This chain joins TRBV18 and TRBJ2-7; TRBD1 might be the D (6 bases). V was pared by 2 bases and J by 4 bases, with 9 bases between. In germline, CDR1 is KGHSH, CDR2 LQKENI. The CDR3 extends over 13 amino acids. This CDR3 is CASSPGQNYEQYF. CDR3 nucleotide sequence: TGTGCCAGCTCACCAGGACAGAATTACGAGCAGTACTTC.